The T cell receptor beta chain under discussion was sequenced for a study of blood T cell repertoires in COVID-19. The participants were between roughly 18 and 100 years old and came from some 23 US areas. The CDR3 contains 15 residues. Germline values: CDR1 MGHRA, CDR2 YSYEKL. Trimming shortened V by 4 bases and J by 7 bases, and 16 bases separated the two germline ends. Sequencing was performed with immunoSEQ multiplex PCR; in TCRdb, only in-frame clones are kept and a portion is missing. The sample includes approximately 470,000 clones, 87% of them seen just once. The chain uses TRBV4-1 and TRBJ1-4, with a weak D call TRBD1 (5 bases). The sample comprised PBMCs or T cells enriched from blood (not recorded which). This TCR derives from a woman in her late teens or twenties who had recovered from COVID-19. CDR3 nucleotide sequence: TGCGCCAGCAGCCCACCGGGGGGGAGCAGTGAAAAACTGTTTTTT. Translation gives CASSPPGGSSEKLFF.